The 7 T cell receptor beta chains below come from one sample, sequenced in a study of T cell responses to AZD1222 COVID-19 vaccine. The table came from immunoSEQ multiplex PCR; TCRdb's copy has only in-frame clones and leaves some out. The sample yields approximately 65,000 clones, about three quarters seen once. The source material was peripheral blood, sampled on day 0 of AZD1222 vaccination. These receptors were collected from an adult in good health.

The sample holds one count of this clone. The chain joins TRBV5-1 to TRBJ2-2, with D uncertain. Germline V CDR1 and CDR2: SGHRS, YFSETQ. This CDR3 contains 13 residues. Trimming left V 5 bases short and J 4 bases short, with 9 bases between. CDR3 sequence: CASSAASTGELFF. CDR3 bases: TGCGCCAGCAGTGCTGCATCCACCGGGGAGCTGTTTTTT.

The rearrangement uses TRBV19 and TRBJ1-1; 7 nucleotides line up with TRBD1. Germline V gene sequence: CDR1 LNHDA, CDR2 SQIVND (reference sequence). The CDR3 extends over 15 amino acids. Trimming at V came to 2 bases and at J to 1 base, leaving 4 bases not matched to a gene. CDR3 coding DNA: TGTGCCAGTAGTATACAGGGACAGTGGAACACTGAAGCTTTCTTT. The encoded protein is CASSIQGQWNTEAFF.

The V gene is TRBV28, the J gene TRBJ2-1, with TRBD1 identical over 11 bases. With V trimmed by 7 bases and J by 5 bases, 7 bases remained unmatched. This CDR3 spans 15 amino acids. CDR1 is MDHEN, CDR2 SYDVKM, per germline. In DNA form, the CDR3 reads TGTGCCAGCATTGGATGGGGACAGGGGGACAATGAGCAGTTCTTC. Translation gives CASIGWGQGDNEQFF.

The CDR3 DNA reads as TGTGCCAGCAGTGGACAGGCGGCGAACACTGAAGCTTTCTTT. It is translated as CASSGQAANTEAFF. The chain combines TRBV28 with TRBJ1-1; 7 bases match TRBD1. This CDR3 has 14 amino acids. The junction had 4 bases not matched to a gene; V was cut back by 5 bases and J by 1 base. Germline V lookup: CDR1 MDHEN, CDR2 SYDVKM. The full variable domain, its missing parts supplied by reference TRBV28 and TRBJ1-1, is DVKVTQSSRYLVKRTGEKVFLECVQDMDHENMFWYRQDPGLGLRLIYFSYDVKMKEKGDIPEGYSVSREKKERFSLILESASTNQTSMYLCASSGQAANTEAFFGQGTRLTVV.

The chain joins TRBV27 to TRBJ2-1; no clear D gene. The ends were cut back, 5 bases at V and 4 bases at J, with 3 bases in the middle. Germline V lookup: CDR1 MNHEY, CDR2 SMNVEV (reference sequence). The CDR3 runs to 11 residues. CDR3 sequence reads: CASSEYNEQFF. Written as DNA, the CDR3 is TGTGCCAGCAGTGAGTACAATGAGCAGTTCTTC.

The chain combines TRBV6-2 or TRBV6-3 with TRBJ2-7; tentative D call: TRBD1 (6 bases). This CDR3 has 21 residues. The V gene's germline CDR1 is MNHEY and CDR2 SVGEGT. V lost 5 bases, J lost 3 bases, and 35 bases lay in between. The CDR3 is CASSNTPRRGPTRSPHYEQYF. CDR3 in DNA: TGTGCCAGCAGTAACACCCCCCGCAGGGGCCCCACCCGCTCTCCTCACTACGAGCAGTACTTC.

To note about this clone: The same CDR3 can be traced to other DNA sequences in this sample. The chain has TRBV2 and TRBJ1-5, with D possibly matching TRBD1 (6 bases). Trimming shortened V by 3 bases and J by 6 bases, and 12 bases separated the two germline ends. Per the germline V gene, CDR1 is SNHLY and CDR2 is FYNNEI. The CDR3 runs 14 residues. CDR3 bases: TGTGCCAGCAGTGACAGGGGAGTAGGTCAGCCCCAGCATTTT. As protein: CASSDRGVGQPQHF.